This T cell receptor beta chain was sequenced in a study of beta chain features in type 1 diabetes. Whole-study results and caveats: Diminished insertions and augmented deletions at VDJ junctions characterized type 1 diabetes patients.

The study reverse transcribed the entire isolated RNA, so it sequenced expressed TCRB transcripts. Repertoires were generated with immunoSEQ multiplex PCR, while TCRdb's copy carries only in-frame clones and drops some. This table holds 500,000 to 700,000 clones, about 16% found once. Points on this clone: Its antigen is undetermined.

Trimming at V came to 2 bases and at J to 9 bases, leaving 9 bases not matched to a gene. This CDR3 comprises 15 residues. The germline CDR1 and CDR2 sequences are LNHNV and YYDKDF (reference sequence). CD4+ cells of the naive, central memory, regulatory and stem cell-like memory types were sorted via CD45RO/CCR7/CD25/CD127/CD95/CD27. Without exception, sorted populations had purity beyond 95%. Sequencing used naive CD4+ T cells from blood. This chain links TRBV15 with TRBJ1-2; 10 bases map to TRBD1. The sequence came from a young man in good health. CDR3 region: CATSRPGQGPLSYTF. As DNA, the CDR3 is TGTGCCACCAGCAGACCGGGACAGGGGCCATTGAGCTACACCTTC. The full variable domain, its missing parts supplied by reference TRBV15 and TRBJ1-2, is DAMVIQNPRYQVTQFGKPVTLSCSQTLNHNVMYWYQQKSSQAPKLLFHYYDKDFNNEADTPDNFQSRRPNTSFCFLDIRSPGLGDTAMYLCATSRPGQGPLSYTFGSGTRLTVV.